Following are 26 T cell receptor beta chains from one sample sequenced in a study of human T cells and chemical hapten exposure. TCRdb passed the RACE reads through MiXCR, listing each CDR3 protein once. The sample contains 75,000 to 95,000 distinct CDR3 sequences, 12% of which appear only once. Time point: patch test 1, 2 weeks after DPC sensitization. Specified treatment: therapeutic diphenylcyclopropenone sensitization with weekly scalp DPC. The sequencing here drew on whole blood, taken in connection with sensitization to the hapten diphenylcyclopropenone (DPC). These receptor sequences come from an older woman with alopecia areata. Some clones in this sample may be carry-over from other donors' samples.

This clonotype showed up just a few times. This chain connects TRBV6-4 to TRBJ2-1; weak D call: TRBD1 (6 bases). The CDR3 runs to 14 residues. Germline CDR1 and CDR2: MRHNA and SNTAGT. Trimming left V 11 bases short and J 5 bases short, with 19 bases between. CDR3 sequence reads: CAGQTGLYHNEQFF. The CDR3 DNA reads TGTGCCGGCCAGACAGGTCTTTACCACAATGAGCAGTTCTTC.

This clonotype appeared many times. The chain joins TRBV7-9 to TRBJ1-1; 7 bases line up with TRBD1. The germline V gene has CDR1 SEHNR and CDR2 FQNEAQ (reference sequence). V trimming: 5 bases; J trimming: 3 bases; junction bases outside the gene matches: 9. The CDR3 sequence is 15 residues long. CDR3 sequence: CASSPRQGVDTEAFF. The CDR3 DNA follows: TGTGCCAGCAGCCCAAGACAGGGCGTCGACACTGAAGCTTTCTTT.

This clonotype was detected a few times. This rearrangement joins TRBV20-1 to TRBJ1-5; D is undetermined. CDR1 is DFQATT and CDR2 is SNEGSKA in the germline V gene (reference sequence). Trimming pared 3 bases from V and 5 bases from J, leaving 8 bases between. The CDR3 covers 12 residues. CDR3 in DNA: TGCAGTGCTAGCGGAATTTATCAGCCCCAGCATTTT. Translated, it gives CSASGIYQPQHF.

This clonotype was counted ten times or more. The CDR3 protein is CSVAESYGSGTGELFF. The CDR3 bases are TGCAGCGTTGCTGAATCCTATGGGAGTGGAACCGGGGAGCTGTTTTTT. J is TRBJ2-2 and V is TRBV29-1; a weak D match, TRBD2 (5 bases). The germline V gene encodes CDR1 SQVTM and CDR2 ANQGSEA. This CDR3 contains 16 residues. V lost 4 bases to trimming and J lost 5 bases, with 20 bases between them.

This chain connects TRBV7-6 to TRBJ2-7, with TRBD2 matching over 8 bases. V shed 0 bases and J 0 bases; nucleotides not matched to a gene: 13. CDR1 SGHVS and CDR2 FNYEAQ come from the germline V gene. The CDR3 is made up of 19 amino acids. Written as DNA, the CDR3 is TGTGCCAGCAGCTTAGCGTCACGGGGGGGAACAGGCGACTCCTACGAGCAGTACTTC. Protein: CASSLASRGGTGDSYEQYF. The full variable domain, completed using reference TRBV7-6 and TRBJ2-7, is GAGVSQSPRYKVTKRGQDVALRCDPISGHVSLYWYRQALGQGPEFLTYFNYEAQQDKSGLPNDRFSAERPEGSISTLTIQRTEQRDSAMYRCASSLASRGGTGDSYEQYFGPGTRLTVT.

The J gene is TRBJ1-2, the V gene TRBV29-1; D unclear. Per germline, CDR1 SQVTM and CDR2 ANQGSEA. CDR3 length: 14 amino acids. Trimming took 2 bases from V and 4 from J, leaving 14 bases between them. CDR3 protein: CSVEYGLGSYGYTF. The CDR3 DNA reads as TGCAGCGTTGAATATGGCCTCGGCAGCTATGGCTACACCTTC.

This clonotype was detected only once. The rearrangement joins TRBV5-1 to TRBJ2-3, with D perhaps matching TRBD2 (6 bases). The CDR3 covers 15 residues. Germline CDR1 SGHRS, CDR2 YFSETQ. The V and J ends lost 2 bases and 2 bases respectively, with 12 bases between them. CDR3 region: CASSLQDYNTDTQYF. CDR3 nucleotide sequence: TGCGCCAGCAGCTTACAGGACTACAACACAGATACGCAGTATTTT.

The rearrangement uses TRBV12-3 or TRBV12-4 and TRBJ2-5; D possibly corresponds to TRBD1 (6 bases). This CDR3 is 14 amino acids long. V lost 6 bases and J 2 bases, leaving 13 bases between the germline ends. The CDR3 DNA reads TGTGCCAGCAGCGGCGACAGGAGACAAGAGACCCAGTACTTC. It is translated as CASSGDRRQETQYF.

This clonotype was recorded a few times. The chain has TRBV6-6 and TRBJ1-5, with D tentatively TRBD1 (5 bases). Germline CDR1 is MNHNY and CDR2 is SVGAGI (reference sequence). V was clipped by 6 bases and J by 4 bases, with 13 bases between them. This CDR3 is 14 amino acids long. The CDR3 spells CASSRDGVNQPQHF. CDR3 in DNA: TGTGCCAGCAGCCGGGACGGAGTTAATCAGCCCCAGCATTTT.

In its sample, this clonotype was seen many times. The rearrangement links TRBV3-1 to TRBJ2-5; D possibly uses TRBD1 or TRBD2 (6 bases each). Germline V gives CDR1 LGHDT, CDR2 YNNKEL (reference sequence). The CDR3 sequence is 15 residues long. Trimming pared 1 base from V and 4 bases from J, leaving 13 bases between. The CDR3 is CASSQGLGGLETQYF. CDR3 nucleotide sequence: TGTGCCAGCAGCCAAGGTCTGGGGGGCTTAGAGACCCAGTACTTC.

This clonotype occurred once. The chain couples TRBV10-3 to TRBJ1-5; D is ambiguous. Between the trimmed V and J ends, which lost 5 bases and 5 bases, there was a span of 19 bases. Germline CDR1 and CDR2: ENHRY and SYGVKD. The CDR3 sequence is 16 residues long. CDR3 bases: TGTGCCATCAGTCCAAGGAATGTGATCCCTGATCAGCCCCAGCATTTT. Protein product: CAISPRNVIPDQPQHF.

The V call is TRBV30, the J call TRBJ2-1; D gene ambiguous. Between the trimmed V and J ends, which lost 3 bases and 7 bases, there was a span of 10 bases. CDR3 size: 12 residues. Germline V lookup: CDR1 GTSNPN, CDR2 SVGIG (reference sequence). This chain's CDR3 is CAWRGPPNEQFF. DNA of the CDR3: TGTGCCTGGAGAGGTCCGCCTAATGAGCAGTTCTTC.

This clonotype has a count of ten or more. The V and J genes are TRBV5-4 and TRBJ1-2; TRBD1 matches at 8 bases. Germline CDR1 reads SGHNT; CDR2 reads YYREEE (reference sequence). With 4 bases clipped from V and 2 bases from J, the junction kept 7 bases outside the gene matches. The CDR3 runs to 15 residues. CDR3 in amino acids: CASSPGQGPNYGYTF. DNA of the CDR3: TGTGCCAGCAGCCCAGGACAGGGACCGAACTATGGCTACACCTTC.

The chain combines TRBV29-1 with TRBJ2-5, with D tentatively TRBD2 (6 bases). Germline CDR1 and CDR2: SQVTM and ANQGSEA. Trimming took 7 bases from V and 1 from J, leaving 13 bases between them. This CDR3 has 13 amino acids. As DNA, the CDR3 is TGCAGCGGAAACGGGGGAAGCCAAGAGACCCAGTACTTC. Amino acid sequence: CSGNGGSQETQYF.

This clonotype came up many times. The chain recombines TRBV29-1 with TRBJ1-4, with a weak D call TRBD1 (6 bases). The length of the CDR3 is 15 residues. The germline CDR1 and CDR2 sequences are SQVTM and ANQGSEA. Trimming left V 6 bases short and J 6 bases short, with 20 bases between. CDR3 nucleotide sequence: TGCAGCGTGGGAGGACTAGGACAGTCTCATGAAAAACTGTTTTTT. Translation: CSVGGLGQSHEKLFF.

The rearrangement links TRBV6-1 to TRBJ2-2; the match to TRBD2 covers 9 bases. V trimming: 4 bases; J trimming: 7 bases; junction bases outside the gene matches: 13. Germline lookup yields CDR1 MNHNS and CDR2 SASEGT. The CDR3 has 17 amino acids. The CDR3 DNA is TGTGCCAGCAGTGTACATAGCGGGGGACCTCAGGGCGGGGAGCTGTTTTTT. Encoded protein: CASSVHSGGPQGGELFF.

Ten or more counts support this clonotype. The rearrangement uses TRBV12-5 and TRBJ1-1; the match to TRBD1 covers 9 bases. Germline V gene sequence: CDR1 LGHNT, CDR2 FRNRAP. The junction had 9 bases not matched to a gene; V was cut back by 5 bases and J by 5 bases. The CDR3 loop spans 15 amino acids. DNA of the CDR3: TGTGCTAGTGGTCGCGGGACAGGGTTTAGGACTGAAGCTTTCTTT. This gives the protein CASGRGTGFRTEAFF.

This clonotype was recorded many times. The rearrangement joins TRBV19 to TRBJ2-7, with TRBD2 as a possible D gene (5 bases). Trimming shortened V by 1 base and J by 0 bases, and 10 bases separated the two germline ends. CDR1 is LNHDA, CDR2 SQIVND, per germline (reference sequence). The CDR3 has 15 residues. Here the CDR3 DNA reads TGTGCCAGTAGTATAGGGAGCGGCTTCTCCTACGAGCAGTACTTC. Amino acid sequence: CASSIGSGFSYEQYF.

This clonotype was recorded at least ten times. The J gene is TRBJ1-2, the V gene TRBV10-3; D is possibly TRBD1 (5 bases). This CDR3 is built from 14 residues. CDR1 and CDR2 (germline): ENHRY, SYGVKD. Trimming cost V 6 bases and J 3 bases, with 14 bases left between them. For the CDR3, the DNA is TGTGCCATCAGCGGGACGGGAGGGTACTATGGCTACACCTTC. It encodes CAISGTGGYYGYTF.

Remarks on this clonotype: This may be a read error, as it is one base from a much larger clone. J is TRBJ2-1 and V is TRBV4-2, with 9 bases matching TRBD1. This CDR3 region has 16 residues. The J segment lost 3 bases and the V segment lost 6 bases, leaving 9 bases of the junction unmatched. Germline CDR1 LGHNA, CDR2 YNFKEQ. The CDR3, as DNA: TGTGCCAGCAGGAGGGAGGGGACAGGGTTCTACAATGAGCAGTTCTTC. Amino acid sequence: CASRREGTGFYNEQFF.

This clonotype was counted between two and nine times. V usage is TRBV20-1 and J usage is TRBJ2-7; TRBD2 might be the D (5 bases). The CDR3 has 15 residues. The V gene lost 4 bases and the J gene lost 3 bases, with 19 bases spanning the gap. Germline assignment: CDR1 DFQATT and CDR2 SNEGSKA (reference sequence). The CDR3 sequence is CSATTAAQTVYEQYF. In DNA, the CDR3 is TGCAGTGCTACCACAGCGGCACAGACGGTCTACGAGCAGTACTTC.

The chain couples TRBV12-3 or TRBV12-4 to TRBJ1-1; weak D call: TRBD1 (6 bases). V lost 4 bases, J lost 4 bases, and 16 bases lay in between. The CDR3 is 15 amino acids. DNA for the CDR3: TGTGCCAGCAGTTCTTGGCAGGGGATGGGCACTGAAGCTTTCTTT. Protein: CASSSWQGMGTEAFF.

This clonotype has a handful of counts. This chain uses TRBV20-1 with TRBJ1-6; no firm D call. The CDR3 is 14 residues long. Germline V CDR1 and CDR2: DFQATT, SNEGSKA (reference sequence). V was pared by 4 bases and J by 7 bases, with 14 bases between. The CDR3 region is CSAKQQKRNSPLHF. The DNA for the CDR3 is TGCAGTGCTAAACAGCAGAAAAGAAATTCACCCCTCCACTTT.

This clonotype was detected ten times or more. The J gene is TRBJ1-5, the V gene TRBV12-5, with D maybe TRBD1 (5 bases). Per germline, CDR1 LGHNT and CDR2 FRNRAP. This CDR3 has 18 amino acids. Trimming removed 4 bases at V and 1 base at J, with 20 bases between. The CDR3 loop reads CASGSGELTALSNQPQHF. Written as DNA, the CDR3 is TGTGCTAGTGGTTCCGGAGAATTGACAGCGCTAAGCAATCAGCCCCAGCATTTT.

This clonotype was seen repeatedly, ten times or more. The rearrangement uses TRBV13 and TRBJ1-2; D unclear. Per germline, CDR1 PRHDT and CDR2 FYEKMQ (reference sequence). Trimming shortened V by 1 base and J by 0 bases, and 15 bases separated the two germline ends. The CDR3 length is 17 residues. The CDR3 DNA reads as TGTGCCAGCAGCTTAGAAGGGCAGGTCAAGACTAACTATGGCTACACCTTC. It specifies CASSLEGQVKTNYGYTF. Using reference TRBV13 and TRBJ1-2 for the parts outside the CDR3, the full variable domain is AAGVIQSPRHLIKEKRETATLKCYPIPRHDTVYWYQQGPGQDPQFLISFYEKMQSDKGSIPDRFSAQQFSDYHSELNMSSLELGDSALYFCASSLEGQVKTNYGYTFGSGTRLTVV.

This clonotype was counted only a few times. CDR3 residues: CASSYGVSSGTQYF. The CDR3 bases are TGTGCCAGCAGTTACGGAGTCTCATCGGGGACCCAGTACTTC. The V gene is TRBV6-5, the J gene TRBJ2-5; D unclear. The CDR3 consists of 14 residues. V lost 2 bases to trimming and J lost 7 bases, with 14 bases between them. Germline lookup yields CDR1 MNHEY and CDR2 SVGAGI.